The 28 T cell receptor beta chains below come from one sample, sequenced in a study of beta chain features in type 1 diabetes. Study-level results: All four CD4+ subsets from Type 1 diabetes patients carried moderately but significantly shorter TCRB CDR3s.

cDNA synthesis used the whole RNA isolate, giving expressed TCRB sequences. Generated by immunoSEQ multiplex PCR, the TCRdb table keeps only in-frame clones and is missing some. The table shows a few hundred thousand clones, with 16% occurring only once. The antigens for these receptors are not known. Specimen: naive CD4+ T cells from blood. The receptor set was obtained from a man aged 25-45 years with type 1 diabetes.

The chain links TRBV29-1 to TRBJ1-2; D is undetermined. The CDR3 has 13 amino acids. Trimming stripped 5 bases from V and 4 bases from J, with 14 bases between. CDR1 and CDR2 (germline): SQVTM, ANQGSEA. In DNA form, the CDR3 reads TGCAGCGTTTCTCACTCCGGAGGCTATGGCTACACCTTC. Translation gives CSVSHSGGYGYTF.

A few counts support this clone. This rearrangement joins TRBV7-9 to TRBJ1-2, with TRBD1 matching over 9 bases. This CDR3 is built from 13 residues. V lost 11 bases to trimming and J lost 3 bases; unmatched junction nucleotides: 7. The V gene's germline CDR1 is SEHNR and CDR2 FQNEAQ (reference sequence). CDR3 bases: TGTGCCTCCCCGGACAGGGGAGACTATGGCTACACCTTC. It codes for CASPDRGDYGYTF.

The sample holds a few counts of this clone. The chain couples TRBV15 to TRBJ1-5, with 7 bases aligning to TRBD1. After removal of 5 bases from V and 6 bases from J, the junction contained 4 bases not matched to a gene. CDR3 length equals 13 residues. The germline V gene encodes CDR1 LNHNV and CDR2 YYDKDF (reference sequence). The CDR3 coding sequence is TGTGCCACCAGCGGGCAGGGGGGTCAGCCCCAGCATTTT. Translation: CATSGQGGQPQHF.

The chain's CDR3 is CASRTEDQPQHF. The CDR3 bases are TGTGCCAGCAGAACAGAGGATCAGCCCCAGCATTTT. The chain combines TRBV9 with TRBJ1-5; unclear D gene. The CDR3 loop spans 12 amino acids. Deletions cut 5 bases from V and 5 bases from J, with 8 bases between. Germline V gene lookup returns CDR1 SGDLS and CDR2 YYNGEE.

The chain joins TRBV30 to TRBJ1-1, with 9 bases identical to TRBD1. V lost 7 bases and J lost 5; bases outside the gene matches: 8. CDR1 GTSNPN and CDR2 SVGIG come from the germline V gene (reference sequence). This CDR3 has 13 residues. DNA for the CDR3: TGTGCCTCGCTGGGGACAGGGTATACTGAAGCTTTCTTT. It translates to CASLGTGYTEAFF.

The sample holds a few counts of this clone. This chain joins TRBV7-3 and TRBJ2-1; the D gene could be TRBD1 or TRBD2 (5 bases each). V lost 5 bases to trimming and J lost 9 bases, with 14 bases between them. Germline lookup yields CDR1 SGHTA and CDR2 FQGTGA. The CDR3 length is 13 residues. CDR3 nucleotides: TGTGCCAGCAGCCCCGGGACCAGCGGTGAGCAGTTCTTC. Its protein product is CASSPGTSGEQFF.

This clone was recorded a few times. The chain carries TRBV28 and TRBJ2-4, with 10 nucleotides matching TRBD2. The CDR3 totals 12 residues. Unmatched junction bases numbered 13, after V lost 10 bases and J lost 16 bases. Germline CDR1 is MDHEN and CDR2 is SYDVKM. The chain's CDR3 is CATSEPGLANYF. The CDR3 DNA reads TGTGCCACCAGCGAACCGGGACTAGCGAATTACTTC.

The chain carries TRBV11-3 and TRBJ2-1; D may match TRBD1 or TRBD2 (5 bases each). This CDR3 is built from 15 residues. Germline loops: CDR1 SGHNT, CDR2 YENEEA. V lost 2 bases and J lost 2, with 10 bases in between. CDR3 nucleotide sequence: TGTGCCAGCAGCTTATCTGGGGGAGCCTACAATGAGCAGTTCTTC. Protein: CASSLSGGAYNEQFF. The complete variable domain, with remaining parts taken from reference TRBV11-3 and TRBJ2-1, reads EAGVVQSPRYKIIEKKQPVAFWCNPISGHNTLYWYLQNLGQGPELLIRYENEEAVDDSQLPKDRFSAERLKGVDSTLKIQPAELGDSAVYLCASSLSGGAYNEQFFGPGTRLTVL.

This clone was counted between two and nine times. V and J are TRBV4-1 and TRBJ1-5, with a tentative D call TRBD1 (5 bases). The CDR3 is made up of 16 amino acids. Germline values: CDR1 MGHRA, CDR2 YSYEKL. V was cut by 0 bases and J by 0 bases, with 9 bases left in between. CDR3 in amino acids: CASSQDSGYSNQPQHF. In DNA, the CDR3 is TGCGCCAGCAGCCAAGATTCAGGGTATAGCAATCAGCCCCAGCATTTT.

This clone was observed a handful of times. This chain links TRBV27 with TRBJ2-5, with D tentatively TRBD2 (6 bases). The CDR3 is 14 residues long. Trimming took off 2 bases at V and 3 bases at J, with 10 bases between the two ends. Germline V gene data show CDR1 as MNHEY and CDR2 as SMNVEV (reference sequence). CDR3 nucleotides: TGTGCCAGCAGTTTAACGGGAGTCGAAGAGACCCAGTACTTC. Its protein is CASSLTGVEETQYF.

This clone came up a few times. V gene TRBV27 combines with J gene TRBJ2-5; TRBD1 or TRBD2 may be the D gene (6 bases each). Trimming removed 5 bases at V and 2 bases at J, with 18 bases between. Germline V gives CDR1 MNHEY, CDR2 SMNVEV (reference sequence). The CDR3 is 16 amino acids. In DNA form, the CDR3 reads TGTGCCAGCAGTACAGGGACTGGGGGCCTACAAGAGACCCAGTACTTC. This codes for CASSTGTGGLQETQYF.

This clone was observed a handful of times. The chain recombines TRBV7-2 with TRBJ2-3, with a tentative D call TRBD2 (5 bases). This CDR3 region has 15 residues. Germline V gene sequence: CDR1 SGHTA, CDR2 FQGNSA. Trimming cost V 1 base and J 5 bases, with 13 bases left between them. CDR3 sequence reads: CASSLVYFGGDTQYF. CDR3 sequence (DNA): TGTGCCAGCAGCTTAGTTTACTTTGGAGGAGATACGCAGTATTTT.

J is TRBJ1-1 and V is TRBV7-2; D unclear. The germline V gene encodes CDR1 SGHTA and CDR2 FQGNSA. CDR3 length: 13 residues. Trimming stripped 0 bases from V and 1 base from J, with 3 bases between. The CDR3 DNA sequence: TGTGCCAGCAGCTTAGCGGGGAACACTGAAGCTTTCTTT. It yields the protein CASSLAGNTEAFF. Filled out from reference TRBV7-2 and TRBJ1-1, the complete variable domain reads GAGVSQSPSNKVTEKGKDVELRCDPISGHTALYWYRQSLGQGLEFLIYFQGNSAPDKSGLPSDRFSAERTGGSVSTLTIQRTQQEDSAVYLCASSLAGNTEAFFGQGTRLTVV.

The genes are TRBV10-3 and TRBJ2-7; a weak D match, TRBD2 (6 bases). V was trimmed by 4 bases and J by 4 bases, leaving 17 bases between them. CDR1 ENHRY and CDR2 SYGVKD come from the germline V gene. The CDR3 runs 15 residues. Here the CDR3 reads CAISVTRDSTYEQYF. CDR3 DNA sequence: TGTGCCATCAGTGTTACCCGGGACTCGACATACGAGCAGTACTTC.

With regard to this clone: A read error may account for a junction end that differs from germline. The J gene is TRBJ2-4, the V gene TRBV9; TRBD1 matches at 7 bases. The V gene's germline CDR1 is SGDLS and CDR2 YYNGEE. This CDR3 spans 10 amino acids. This CDR3 reads CASSDRGGHF. The CDR3 nucleotides read TGTGCCAGCAGCGATAGAGGGGGCCACTTC. Full variable domain (missing parts from reference TRBV9 and TRBJ2-4): DSGVTQTPKHLITATGQRVTLRCSPRSGDLSVYWYQQSLDQGLQFLIQYYNGEERAKGNILERFSAQQFPDLHSELNLSSLELGDSALYFCASSDRGGHFGAGTRLSVL.

This clone has just a few counts. This chain connects TRBV7-9 to TRBJ1-2; 9 bases match TRBD1. Trimming at V came to 1 base and at J to 8 bases, leaving 5 bases not matched to a gene. Germline values: CDR1 SEHNR, CDR2 FQNEAQ (reference sequence). CDR3 length equals 14 residues. The DNA for the CDR3 is TGTGCCAGCAGCTTAGACCTAACAGGGGGCGGCTACACCTTC. Encoded protein: CASSLDLTGGGYTF.

CDR3 DNA sequence: TGCAGCGTTGAGGGTTTAGATACGCAGTATTTT. Encoded protein: CSVEGLDTQYF. J is TRBJ2-3 and V is TRBV29-1, with D hard to call. Trimming removed 3 bases from V and 5 bases from J, with 6 bases in between. The CDR3 contains 11 residues. Germline values: CDR1 SQVTM, CDR2 ANQGSEA.

The V gene is TRBV29-1, the J gene TRBJ2-7; TRBD2 matches 11 bases. The CDR3 has 18 residues. CDR1 and CDR2 (germline): SQVTM, ANQGSEA. The V segment lost 4 bases and the J segment 2 bases; nucleotides outside the gene matches: 16. The CDR3, as DNA: TGCAGCGTTGCCCCTGGACATGCCTTACTAGCGGGAGCCTACGAGCAGTACTTC. Translated: CSVAPGHALLAGAYEQYF.

With respect to this clone: A read error may produce the germline difference seen at one junction end. The gene calls are TRBV29-1 and TRBJ2-5; TRBD2 aligns across 11 bases. CDR3 size: 13 residues. Germline CDR1 is SQVTM and CDR2 is ANQGSEA. This CDR3 reads CSSDGLAGGIRDF. CDR3 DNA: TGCAGCTCCGATGGACTAGCGGGTGGGATTCGGGACTTC.

The genes are TRBV2 and TRBJ2-7; D tentatively reads TRBD1 or TRBD2 (6 bases each). Germline V gene data show CDR1 as SNHLY and CDR2 as FYNNEI. This CDR3 contains 15 residues. V gave up 7 bases and J gave up 2 bases, with 18 bases separating them. In DNA, the CDR3 is TGTGCCAGCACCAAGGACGGGGGCCTAACCTACGAGCAGTACTTC. Translation gives CASTKDGGLTYEQYF.

This clone was detected a few times. The CDR3 DNA reads as TGTGCCAGCAGCCAAGCGGGAGTGTTATCCTACAATGAGCAGTTCTTC. It codes for CASSQAGVLSYNEQFF. This chain joins TRBV14 and TRBJ2-1; perhaps TRBD2 as D (6 bases). V was shortened by 1 base and J by 1 base, with 11 bases between the two germline ends. The CDR3 spans 16 residues. CDR1 and CDR2 (germline): SGHDN, FVKESK.

Only a few counts were recorded for this clone. This rearrangement joins TRBV25-1 to TRBJ1-4; TRBD1 is a possible D gene (6 bases). This CDR3 contains 15 residues. Trimming took 1 base from V and 3 from J, leaving 9 bases between them. CDR1 is MGHDK, CDR2 SYGVNS, per germline. As DNA, the CDR3 is TGTGCCAGCAGTGAATCGGGGGCACCTAATGAAAAACTGTTTTTT. It translates to CASSESGAPNEKLFF.

The chain recombines TRBV29-1 with TRBJ1-1, with D uncertain. Trimming pared 5 bases from V and 3 bases from J, leaving 13 bases between. The CDR3 spans 13 residues. Germline values: CDR1 SQVTM, CDR2 ANQGSEA. In DNA, the CDR3 is TGCAGCGTTAAGAGGACGGTGGACACTGAAGCTTTCTTT. As protein: CSVKRTVDTEAFF.

The gene calls are TRBV29-1 and TRBJ2-7; 11 bases are a match to TRBD2. Germline V gene sequence: CDR1 SQVTM, CDR2 ANQGSEA. Trimming at V came to 7 bases and at J to 2 bases, leaving 7 bases not matched to a gene. CDR3 length: 14 residues. CDR3 nucleotide sequence: TGCAGCGCTTCTAGCGGGAGGAGTCCCTACGAGCAGTACTTC. Translating it yields CSASSGRSPYEQYF.

This chain uses TRBV18 with TRBJ2-1; tentatively, D is TRBD2 (5 bases). The CDR3 runs to 14 residues. Germline V gene sequence: CDR1 KGHSH, CDR2 LQKENI. The V and J ends lost 4 bases and 4 bases respectively, with 11 bases between them. For the CDR3, the DNA is TGTGCCAGCTCACAGGTCGAGCGGTACAATGAGCAGTTCTTC. Protein sequence: CASSQVERYNEQFF. The full variable domain, with the rest looked up from reference TRBV18 and TRBJ2-1, is NAGVMQNPRHLVRRRGQEARLRCSPMKGHSHVYWYRQLPEEGLKFMVYLQKENIIDESGMPKERFSAEFPKEGPSILRIQQVVRGDSAAYFCASSQVERYNEQFFGPGTRLTVL.

This clone was observed a handful of times. The chain is built from TRBV20-1 and TRBJ2-7; D gene ambiguous. The CDR3 extends over 10 amino acids. Trimming took 6 bases from V and 5 from J, leaving 8 bases between them. Germline V gene data show CDR1 as DFQATT and CDR2 as SNEGSKA (reference sequence). Written as DNA, the CDR3 is TGCAGTGCCATCAAACACGAGCAGTACTTC. Amino acids: CSAIKHEQYF.

This clone was detected a few times. CDR3 coding DNA: TGTGCCAGCAGCTTAGCCCCGGGGCACGAGCAGTACTTC. As protein: CASSLAPGHEQYF. The chain recombines TRBV7-9 with TRBJ2-7; D is tentatively TRBD1 or TRBD2 (5 bases each). CDR3 length: 13 amino acids. Germline-derived CDR1 and CDR2 are SEHNR and FQNEAQ (reference sequence). The V gene lost 0 bases and the J gene lost 5 bases, with 8 bases spanning the gap.

This clone was counted between two and nine times. The chain is built from TRBV11-1 and TRBJ2-3, with D possibly matching TRBD2 (6 bases). CDR1 is SGHAT and CDR2 is FQDESV in the germline V gene (reference sequence). The CDR3 sequence is 15 residues long. V was trimmed by 5 bases and J by 2 bases, leaving 14 bases between them. In nucleotides, the CDR3 is TGTGCCAGCAGCCCCTCCCGGCGGGACACAGATACGCAGTATTTT. Protein product: CASSPSRRDTDTQYF.